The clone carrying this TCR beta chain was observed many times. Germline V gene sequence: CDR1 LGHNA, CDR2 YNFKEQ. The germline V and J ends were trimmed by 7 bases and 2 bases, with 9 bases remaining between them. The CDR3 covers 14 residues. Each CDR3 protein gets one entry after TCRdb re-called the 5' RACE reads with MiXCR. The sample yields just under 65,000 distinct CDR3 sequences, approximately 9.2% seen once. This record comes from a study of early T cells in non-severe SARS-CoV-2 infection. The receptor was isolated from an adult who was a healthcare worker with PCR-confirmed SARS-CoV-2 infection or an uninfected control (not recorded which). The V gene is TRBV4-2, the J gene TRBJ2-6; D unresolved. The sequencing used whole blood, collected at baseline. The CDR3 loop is CASTESAGANVLTF. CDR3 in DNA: TGTGCCAGCACCGAATCTGCTGGGGCCAACGTCCTGACTTTC.